The TCR beta chain under discussion was sequenced for a study of T cell responses to AZD1222 COVID-19 vaccine. Overall study: Second doses at about 4 or about 12 weeks were pooled.

Generated by immunoSEQ multiplex PCR, the TCRdb table keeps only in-frame clones and is missing some. The data show over 100,000 clones, 86% seen once. Whole-study findings and limits: Reportedly, close to half of spike-specific TCRs are directed against unmutated variant regions. No repertoire was sampled before or during the peak T cell response, only after it. Possibly, clonal diversity was underestimated; donors were largely white British and included more females.

J gave up 0 bases and V 6 bases, and 5 bases lay outside the gene matches. This CDR3 comprises 14 residues. Germline CDR1 is SGHTA and CDR2 is FQGNSA. About this clone: Its antigen remains unidentified.

The chain has TRBV7-2 and TRBJ2-7; the match to TRBD1 covers 7 bases. The source was peripheral blood, collected on day 0 of AZD1222 vaccination. The clonotype originates from an adult in good health. CDR3 residues: CASRGQTSSYEQYF. CDR3 nucleotide sequence: TGTGCCAGCAGGGGACAGACAAGCTCCTACGAGCAGTACTTC.